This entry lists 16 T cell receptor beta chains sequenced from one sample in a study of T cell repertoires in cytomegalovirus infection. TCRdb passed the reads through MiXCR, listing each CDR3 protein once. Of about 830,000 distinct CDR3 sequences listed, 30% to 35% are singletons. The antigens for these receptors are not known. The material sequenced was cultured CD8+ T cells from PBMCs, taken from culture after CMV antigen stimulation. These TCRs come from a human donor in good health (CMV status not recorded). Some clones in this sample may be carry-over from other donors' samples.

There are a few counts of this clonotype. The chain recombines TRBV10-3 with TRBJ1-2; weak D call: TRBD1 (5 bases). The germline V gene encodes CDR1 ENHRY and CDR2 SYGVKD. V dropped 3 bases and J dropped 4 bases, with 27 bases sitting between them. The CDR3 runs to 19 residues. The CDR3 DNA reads TGTGCCATCAGTGAAACCTTCCATGGAGGGGAACAGCTTTCCTATGGCTACACCTTC. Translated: CAISETFHGGEQLSYGYTF.

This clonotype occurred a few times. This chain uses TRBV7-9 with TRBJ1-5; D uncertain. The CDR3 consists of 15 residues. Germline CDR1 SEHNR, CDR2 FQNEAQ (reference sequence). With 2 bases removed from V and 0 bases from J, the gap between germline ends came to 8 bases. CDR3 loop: CASSLTTSSNQPQHF. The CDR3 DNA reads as TGTGCCAGCAGCTTAACTACAAGTAGCAATCAGCCCCAGCATTTT.

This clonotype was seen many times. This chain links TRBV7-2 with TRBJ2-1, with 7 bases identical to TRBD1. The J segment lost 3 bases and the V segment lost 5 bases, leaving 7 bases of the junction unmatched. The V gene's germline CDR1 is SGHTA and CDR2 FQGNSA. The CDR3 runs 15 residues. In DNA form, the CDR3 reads TGTGCCAGCAGCCCTTCCCGGGACAGCTACAATGAGCAGTTCTTC. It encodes CASSPSRDSYNEQFF.

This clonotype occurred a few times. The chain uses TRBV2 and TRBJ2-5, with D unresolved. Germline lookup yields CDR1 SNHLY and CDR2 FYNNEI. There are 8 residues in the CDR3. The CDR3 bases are TGTGCTATTGAGACCCAGTACTTC. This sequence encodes CAIETQYF.

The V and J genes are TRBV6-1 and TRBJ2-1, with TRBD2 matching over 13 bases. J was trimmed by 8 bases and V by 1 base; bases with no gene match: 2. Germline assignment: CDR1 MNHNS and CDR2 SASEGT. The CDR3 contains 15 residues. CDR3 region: CASSEGTSGGYEQFF. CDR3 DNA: TGTGCCAGCAGTGAAGGGACTAGCGGGGGCTATGAGCAGTTCTTC.

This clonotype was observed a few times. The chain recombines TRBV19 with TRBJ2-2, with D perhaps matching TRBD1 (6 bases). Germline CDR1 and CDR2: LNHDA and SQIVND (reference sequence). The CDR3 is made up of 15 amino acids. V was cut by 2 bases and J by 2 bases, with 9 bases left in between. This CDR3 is CASSITGLNTGELFF. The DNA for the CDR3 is TGTGCCAGTAGTATAACAGGGTTAAACACCGGGGAGCTGTTTTTT.

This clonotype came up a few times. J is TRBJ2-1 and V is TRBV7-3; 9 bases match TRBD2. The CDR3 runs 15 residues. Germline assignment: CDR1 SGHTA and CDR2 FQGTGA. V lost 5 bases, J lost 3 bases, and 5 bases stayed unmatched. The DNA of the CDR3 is TGTGCCAGCAGCCCCGAGCGGGGGGTCTACAATGAGCAGTTCTTC. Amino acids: CASSPERGVYNEQFF.

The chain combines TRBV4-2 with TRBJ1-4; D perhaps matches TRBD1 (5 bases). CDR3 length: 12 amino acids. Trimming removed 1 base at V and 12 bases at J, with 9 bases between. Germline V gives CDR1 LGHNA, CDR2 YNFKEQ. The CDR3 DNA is TGTGCCAGCAGCCAAGGTTGGGGGGAACTGTTTTTT. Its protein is CASSQGWGELFF.

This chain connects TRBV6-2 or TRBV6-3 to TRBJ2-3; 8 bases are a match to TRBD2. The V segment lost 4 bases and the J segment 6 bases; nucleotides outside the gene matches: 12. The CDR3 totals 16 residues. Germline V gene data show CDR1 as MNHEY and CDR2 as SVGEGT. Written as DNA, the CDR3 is TGTGCCAGCAGTTTCCCCGAAAGCGGGGGACCGGATACGCAGTATTTT. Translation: CASSFPESGGPDTQYF.

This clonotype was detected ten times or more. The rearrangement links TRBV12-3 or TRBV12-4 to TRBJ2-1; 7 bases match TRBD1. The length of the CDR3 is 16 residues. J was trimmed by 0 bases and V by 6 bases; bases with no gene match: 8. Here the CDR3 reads CASRGLQGSSYNEQFF. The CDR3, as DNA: TGTGCCAGCAGGGGCCTACAGGGGAGCTCCTACAATGAGCAGTTCTTC.

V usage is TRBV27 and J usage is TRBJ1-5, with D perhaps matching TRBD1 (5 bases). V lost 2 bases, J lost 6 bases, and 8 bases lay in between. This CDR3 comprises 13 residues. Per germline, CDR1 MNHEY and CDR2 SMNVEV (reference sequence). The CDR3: CASSLQGFQPQHF. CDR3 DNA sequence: TGTGCCAGCAGTTTACAGGGTTTTCAGCCCCAGCATTTT.

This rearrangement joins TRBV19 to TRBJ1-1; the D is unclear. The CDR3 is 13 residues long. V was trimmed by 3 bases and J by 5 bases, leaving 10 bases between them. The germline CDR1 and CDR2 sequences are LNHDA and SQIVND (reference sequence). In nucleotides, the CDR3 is TGTGCCAGTAGTATCTGGAGGGTAACTGAAGCTTTCTTT. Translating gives CASSIWRVTEAFF.

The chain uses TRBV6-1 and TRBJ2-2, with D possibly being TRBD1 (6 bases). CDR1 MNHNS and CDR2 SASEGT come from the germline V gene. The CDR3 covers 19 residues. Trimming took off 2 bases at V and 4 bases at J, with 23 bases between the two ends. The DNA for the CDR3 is TGTGCCAGCAGTGAACCTATCTTGCATATCCAGGGGAGCACCGGGGAGCTGTTTTTT. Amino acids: CASSEPILHIQGSTGELFF.

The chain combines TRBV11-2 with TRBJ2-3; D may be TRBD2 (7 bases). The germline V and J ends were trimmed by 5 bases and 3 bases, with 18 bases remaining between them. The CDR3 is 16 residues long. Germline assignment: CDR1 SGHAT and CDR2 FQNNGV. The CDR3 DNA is TGTGCCAGCAGCGGGAAGGTACGGGGGGCGACAGATACGCAGTATTTT. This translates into CASSGKVRGATDTQYF.

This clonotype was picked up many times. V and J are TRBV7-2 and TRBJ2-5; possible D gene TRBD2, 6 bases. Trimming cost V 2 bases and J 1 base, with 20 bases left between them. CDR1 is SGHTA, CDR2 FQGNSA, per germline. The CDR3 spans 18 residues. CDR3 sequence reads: CASSLPIPPFSGQETQYF. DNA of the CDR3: TGTGCCAGCAGCTTACCCATTCCCCCGTTTAGCGGCCAAGAGACCCAGTACTTC.

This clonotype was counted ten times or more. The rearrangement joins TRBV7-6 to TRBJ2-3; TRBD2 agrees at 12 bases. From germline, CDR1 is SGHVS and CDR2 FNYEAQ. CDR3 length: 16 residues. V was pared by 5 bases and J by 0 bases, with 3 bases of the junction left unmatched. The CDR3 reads CASSRTSGASTDTQYF. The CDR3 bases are TGTGCCAGCAGCCGGACTAGCGGGGCTAGCACAGATACGCAGTATTTT.